This TCR beta chain emerged from a study of beta chain features in type 1 diabetes. Overall study results and limits: A greater similarity of naive, central memory and Treg TCRB repertoires was seen among patients than among healthy donors. Type 1 diabetes patients showed a moderate but significant shortening of TCRB CDR3s in all four CD4+ subsets.

Sequencing targeted expressed TCRB transcripts, as all isolated RNA had been reverse transcribed. Data came from immunoSEQ multiplex PCR; TCRdb stores just in-frame clones and leaves some out. The sample yields under 200,000 clones, around a tenth seen once. This clone occurred a few times. The antigen remains undetermined. V was clipped by 2 bases and J by 4 bases; unmatched bases: 4. Germline V gene data show CDR1 as MNHNY and CDR2 as SVGAGI (reference sequence). CDR3 length equals 15 residues. One heparinised draw, averaging roughly 110 mL, was taken per donor. Each of the CD4+ naive, central memory, regulatory and stem cell-like memory populations was sorted via CD45RO/CCR7/CD25/CD127/CD95/CD27.

The chain couples TRBV6-6 to TRBJ2-5; 10 bases are shared with TRBD1. The sequence was collected from a man aged 30-40 years with type 1 diabetes. Sequencing used central memory CD4+ T cells from blood. The DNA for the CDR3 is TGTGCCAGCAGTTACCGGACAGGGGGAAGAGAGACCCAGTACTTC. It yields the protein CASSYRTGGRETQYF.